This T cell receptor (beta chain) was found in a study of cytomegalovirus exposure and HLA in healthy donors. Study results and limitations: The study assumed roughly uniform donor sequencing depth for presence/absence analyses. In a later analysis, approximately 15,000 TCR beta sequences were associated with HLA alleles at 0.05 false discovery rate.

In regard to this clone: No antigen is known for it.

This CDR3 is built from 13 residues. Trimming took 0 bases from V and 6 from J, leaving 6 bases between them. Germline CDR1 is MDHEN and CDR2 is SYDVKM. The PCR used 60 Vbeta and 13 Jbeta primers. The data were produced by immunoSEQ multiplex PCR, yet TCRdb's version contains in-frame clones alone and is incomplete. This sample has around 150,000 clones; approximately 85% occur once, and the top ten carry roughly 7.8%. This chain links TRBV28 with TRBJ1-5; unclear D gene. The source of this sequence is a woman between 45 and 60 years old in good health and CMV-seropositive. Sequencing was done on a sample of PBMCs. CDR3 sequence reads: CASSLWSRQPQHF. The CDR3, as DNA: TGTGCCAGCAGTTTATGGTCCCGTCAGCCCCAGCATTTT.